The 7 T cell receptor beta chains listed next were all sequenced from one sample in a study of shared clonotypes between healthy human individuals. The table came from immunoSEQ multiplex PCR; TCRdb's copy has only in-frame clones and leaves some out. The top ten hold about 1.5% of the sample, which has about 1 million clones, about 75% seen once. Sequencing used memory CD4+ T cells sorted from blood. Stated subset: CD45RA-negative fraction. All receptors come from a man between 18 and 29 years old in good health.

V usage is TRBV5-1 and J usage is TRBJ1-6; possible D gene TRBD1, 5 bases. CDR3 length: 14 amino acids. Per the germline V gene, CDR1 is SGHRS and CDR2 is YFSETQ. Trimming shortened V by 4 bases and J by 6 bases, and 11 bases separated the two germline ends. This CDR3 is CASSPGGANSPLHF. CDR3 nucleotide sequence: TGCGCCAGCAGCCCGGGGGGAGCTAATTCACCCCTCCACTTT.

The genes are TRBV7-9 and TRBJ2-5; D is perhaps TRBD1 or TRBD2 (5 bases each). Germline CDR1 SEHNR, CDR2 FQNEAQ (reference sequence). Trimming took 7 bases from V and 1 from J, leaving 13 bases between them. The CDR3 loop spans 14 amino acids. The CDR3 DNA reads TGTGCCAGCACCCTGTGGGGGTCCCAAGAGACCCAGTACTTC. Its translation is CASTLWGSQETQYF.

The V and J genes are TRBV6-5 and TRBJ1-2, with 9 bases lining up with TRBD1. This CDR3 is 15 amino acids long. With 6 bases clipped from V and 7 bases from J, the junction kept 12 bases outside the gene matches. Germline V CDR1 and CDR2: MNHEY, SVGAGI. DNA of the CDR3: TGTGCCAGCAGCCAATCTCCCGGGACAGGGCCTGGCTACACCTTC. Translated: CASSQSPGTGPGYTF.

This clone was recorded a few times. The V and J genes are TRBV2 and TRBJ1-6, with a weak D call TRBD1 (5 bases). Between the trimmed V and J ends, which lost 8 bases and 0 bases, there was a span of 26 bases. The germline CDR1 and CDR2 sequences are SNHLY and FYNNEI. The CDR3 consists of 20 residues. This chain's CDR3 is CASSRTRGSTSASYNSPLHF. The DNA for the CDR3 is TGTGCCAGCTCCAGGACGCGGGGGAGTACGAGTGCCTCCTATAATTCACCCCTCCACTTT.

Of note for this clone: This sample includes further DNA sequences coding for the same CDR3. This chain's CDR3 is CASSLDRGSYEQYF. CDR3 coding DNA: TGTGCCAGCAGCTTAGATAGGGGAAGCTACGAGCAGTACTTC. The chain uses TRBV11-2 and TRBJ2-7; TRBD1 might be the D (5 bases). V was pared by 0 bases and J by 3 bases, with 9 bases between. Germline CDR1 is SGHAT and CDR2 is FQNNGV. The CDR3 contains 14 residues.

The chain employs TRBV10-2 and TRBJ1-3, with 7 positions matching TRBD1. The CDR3 runs 15 residues. CDR1 WSHSY and CDR2 SAAADI come from the germline V gene. The junction had 3 bases not matched to a gene; V was cut back by 3 bases and J by 1 base. CDR3 protein: CASSDRGMSGNTIYF. The CDR3 nucleotides are TGCGCCAGCAGTGACAGGGGGATGTCTGGAAACACCATATATTTT.

The chain carries TRBV19 and TRBJ1-2; tentative D call: TRBD1 (5 bases). Germline V gene sequence: CDR1 LNHDA, CDR2 SQIVND (reference sequence). Trimming removed 3 bases at V and 3 bases at J, with 14 bases between. This CDR3 contains 15 residues. In DNA, the CDR3 is TGTGCCAGTAGTATCAGGAACGGGGGGGACTATGGCTACACCTTC. Amino acid sequence: CASSIRNGGDYGYTF.